The 3 T cell receptor beta chains in this list originate from one sample, sequenced in a study of T cell changes during pregnancy in multiple sclerosis. TCRdb keeps only in-frame clones here, not all; method: immunoSEQ multiplex PCR. The sample gives tens of thousands of clones, around 97% of which show up once; 2% to 2.5% is in the top ten. This material consisted of CD8+ T cells from peripheral blood mononuclear cells, taken after pregnancy. The receptor set was obtained from a female donor with multiple sclerosis, enrolled in a pregnancy study.

The V and J genes are TRBV2 and TRBJ2-1; 9 bases are a match to TRBD2. V lost 2 bases and J lost 4; bases outside the gene matches: 0. This CDR3 region has 14 residues. Germline CDR1 is SNHLY and CDR2 is FYNNEI. The DNA for the CDR3 is TGTGCCAGCAGTGAACTAGCGGGGTACAATGAGCAGTTCTTC. Its translation is CASSELAGYNEQFF.

This chain links TRBV7-8 with TRBJ2-2; TRBD2 matches 9 bases. The CDR3 is made up of 17 amino acids. J gave up 3 bases and V 1 base, and 6 bases lay outside the gene matches. Germline CDR1 and CDR2: SGHVS and FQNEAQ. CDR3 residues: CASSLDIGGRDTGELFF. The CDR3 coding sequence is TGTGCCAGCAGCTTAGATATCGGCGGGAGGGACACCGGGGAGCTGTTTTTT.

The J gene is TRBJ1-3, the V gene TRBV27, with 7 bases aligning to TRBD1. With 5 bases clipped from V and 3 bases from J, the junction kept 13 bases outside the gene matches. Per germline, CDR1 MNHEY and CDR2 SMNVEV (reference sequence). CDR3 length: 17 amino acids. The CDR3 DNA follows: TGTGCCAGCAGTCCTCTACAGGGGTCTATAGGTGGAAACACCATATATTTT. Amino acids: CASSPLQGSIGGNTIYF.